This T cell receptor beta chain was identified in a study of blood T cell repertoires in COVID-19. Study at large: Acute-phase and convalescent COVID-19 samples originated in the United States, Italy and Spain.

This clone has only one observation. Trimming pared 2 bases from V and 1 base from J, leaving 5 bases between. The CDR3 is made up of 13 amino acids. Germline V gene data show CDR1 as MNHEY and CDR2 as SVGAGI. The method was immunoSEQ multiplex PCR; TCRdb's version includes in-frame clones alone and lacks a portion of them. The sample includes about 160,000 clones, approximately 80% of them seen just once. Sequenced input: peripheral blood. This receptor was taken from a man in his sixties with acute or convalescent COVID-19. The gene calls are TRBV6-5 and TRBJ1-2; D is uncertain. CDR3 in DNA: TGTGCCAGCAGTTACCTGAGTAACTATGGCTACACCTTC. This codes for CASSYLSNYGYTF.